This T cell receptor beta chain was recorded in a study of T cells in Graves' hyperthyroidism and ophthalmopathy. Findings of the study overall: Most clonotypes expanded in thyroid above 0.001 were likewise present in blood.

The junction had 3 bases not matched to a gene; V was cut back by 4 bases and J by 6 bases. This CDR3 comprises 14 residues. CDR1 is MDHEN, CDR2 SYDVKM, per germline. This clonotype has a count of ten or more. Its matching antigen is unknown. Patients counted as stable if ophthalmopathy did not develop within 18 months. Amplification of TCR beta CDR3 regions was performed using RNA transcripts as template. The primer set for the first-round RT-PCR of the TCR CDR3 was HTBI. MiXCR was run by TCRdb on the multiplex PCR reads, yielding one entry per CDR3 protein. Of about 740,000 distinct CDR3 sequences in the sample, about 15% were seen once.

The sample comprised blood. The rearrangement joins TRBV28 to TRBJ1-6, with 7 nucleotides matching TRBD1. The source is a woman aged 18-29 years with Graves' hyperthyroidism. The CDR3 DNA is TGTGCCAGCAGTTCGGGGACAGTTAATTCACCCCTCCACTTT. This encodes CASSSGTVNSPLHF.